This T cell receptor (beta chain) derives from a study of T cell repertoires in cytomegalovirus infection. TCRdb re-called the reads through MiXCR, storing one row per CDR3 protein. The sample holds about 900,000 distinct CDR3 sequences, approximately 32% seen once. The CDR3 covers 23 residues. Germline CDR1 MNHEY, CDR2 SVGAGI. V shed 2 bases, J shed 3 bases, and the junction held 21 bases outside the gene matches. The sample holds a few counts of this clonotype. Its target is unknown. This receptor was obtained from a human donor in good health (CMV status not recorded). Some clones in this sample may be carry-over from other donors' samples. Sample: cultured CD8+ T cells from PBMCs, taken from culture after CMV antigen stimulation. The chain is built from TRBV6-5 and TRBJ2-1; TRBD2 matches 14 bases. CDR3 residues: CASSYPGQGIGTSGGPLYNEQFF. CDR3 coding DNA: TGTGCCAGCAGTTACCCAGGACAGGGAATCGGGACTAGCGGGGGACCACTCTACAATGAGCAGTTCTTC.